This section outlines one T cell receptor beta chain sequence together with its context. Its specificity is unknown. Trimming pared 0 bases from V and 2 bases from J, leaving 8 bases between. CDR1 is MNHEY, CDR2 SVGAGI, per germline. CDR3 length: 15 amino acids. Sorted T cells were CFSE-labeled and cultured 4 to 5 days with allogeneic regulatory or mature dendritic cells at 1:10. TCRdb's table, derived via immunoSEQ multiplex PCR, lists solely in-frame clones and lacks some. The sample shows about 21,000 clones, about 85% of them seen only once. The data were obtained in a study of regulatory dendritic cells for organ transplantation. Study-level background: Regulatory dendritic cells came from monocytes given vitamin D3 and IL-10.

The chain uses TRBV6-5 and TRBJ1-5; unclear D gene. This receptor was obtained from a human donor in good health. The sample consisted of naive CD4+ T cells from blood cultured with dendritic cells. The sample's subset: CD45RA+ naive T cells. CDR3 in amino acids: CASSYSSQGNQPQHF. CDR3 nucleotide sequence: TGTGCCAGCAGTTACTCGAGCCAGGGCAATCAGCCCCAGCATTTT.